The clone carrying this T cell receptor (beta chain) was counted between two and nine times. This sample was included in a study of blood T cell repertoires in COVID-19. Study in general: Samples taken during acute and convalescent COVID-19 were collected in the United States, Italy and Spain. T cells, B-cell-depleted T cells, or PBMCs provided the cDNA or gDNA that served as material.

Participants were placed into cohorts based on the clinical history they reported. Source study methods: Counts of nucleated cells, estimated from reference gene primer amplification, were obtained. Sequencing was performed with immunoSEQ multiplex PCR; in TCRdb, only in-frame clones are kept and a portion is missing. For V, J and clone size, that table is used; D and trimming come from the DNA. The table lists 150,000 to 200,000 clones, 70% to 80% of them singletons. From germline, CDR1 is SGHAT and CDR2 FQNNGV. There are 16 residues in the CDR3. Between the trimmed V and J ends, which lost 2 bases and 2 bases, there was a span of 12 bases.

The TCR comes from a woman aged 45 to 65 who had recovered from COVID-19. The chain links TRBV11-2 to TRBJ1-4; D remains ambiguous. The sequenced sample consisted of PBMCs or T cells enriched from blood (not recorded which). CDR3 nucleotides: TGTGCCAGCAGCTTAAACCGACTTAGGACTAATGAAAAACTGTTTTTT. Encoded protein: CASSLNRLRTNEKLFF.